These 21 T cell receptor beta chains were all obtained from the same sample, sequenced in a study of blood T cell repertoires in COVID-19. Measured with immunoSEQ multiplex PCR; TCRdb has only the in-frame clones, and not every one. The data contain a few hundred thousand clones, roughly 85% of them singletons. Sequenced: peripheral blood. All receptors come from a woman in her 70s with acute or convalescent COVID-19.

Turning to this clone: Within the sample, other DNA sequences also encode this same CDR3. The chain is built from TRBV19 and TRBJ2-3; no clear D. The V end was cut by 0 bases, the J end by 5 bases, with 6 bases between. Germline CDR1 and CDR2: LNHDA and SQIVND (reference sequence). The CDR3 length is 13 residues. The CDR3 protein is CASSIDPGDTQYF. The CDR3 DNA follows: TGTGCCAGTAGTATAGATCCAGGAGATACGCAGTATTTT.

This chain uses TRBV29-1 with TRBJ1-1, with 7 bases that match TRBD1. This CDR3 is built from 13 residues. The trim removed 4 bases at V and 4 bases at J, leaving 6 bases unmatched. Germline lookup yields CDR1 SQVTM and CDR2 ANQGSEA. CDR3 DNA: TGCAGCGTTGCTCCGACAGGGAGCACTGAAGCTTTCTTT. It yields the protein CSVAPTGSTEAFF.

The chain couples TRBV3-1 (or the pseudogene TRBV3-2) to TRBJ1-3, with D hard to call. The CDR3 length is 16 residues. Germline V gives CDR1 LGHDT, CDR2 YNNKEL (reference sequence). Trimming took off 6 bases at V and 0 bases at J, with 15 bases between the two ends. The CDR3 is CASRREQFGSGNTIYF. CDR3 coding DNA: TGTGCCAGCAGAAGAGAACAGTTTGGCTCTGGAAACACCATATATTTT.

CDR3 sequence reads: CASSLAGIEQYF. The CDR3 coding sequence is TGTGCCAGCAGCTTAGCGGGGATCGAGCAGTACTTC. The rearrangement uses TRBV7-3 and TRBJ2-7; TRBD2 is a possible D gene (6 bases). There are 12 residues in the CDR3. Germline V gives CDR1 SGHTA, CDR2 FQGTGA. V dropped 2 bases and J dropped 6 bases, with 8 bases sitting between them.

DNA of the CDR3: TGTGCCAGCAGTAAACTCCTAGCGGGGTTGGGTGAGCAGTTCTTC. Translating it yields CASSKLLAGLGEQFF. The rearrangement links TRBV6-5 to TRBJ2-1; 9 bases line up with TRBD2. Germline V gene lookup returns CDR1 MNHEY and CDR2 SVGAGI. The CDR3 length is 15 residues. V trimming: 5 bases; J trimming: 9 bases; junction bases outside the gene matches: 11.

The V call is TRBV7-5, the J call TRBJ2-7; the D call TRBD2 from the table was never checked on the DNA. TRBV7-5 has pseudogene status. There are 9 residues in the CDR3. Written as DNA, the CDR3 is TGTGTCAGAAGCCCTTGGCAGTACTTC. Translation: CVRSPWQYF.

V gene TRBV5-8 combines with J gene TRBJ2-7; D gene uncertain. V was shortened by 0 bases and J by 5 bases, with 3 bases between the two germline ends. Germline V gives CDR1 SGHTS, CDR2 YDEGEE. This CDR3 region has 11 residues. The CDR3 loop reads CASSLADEQYF. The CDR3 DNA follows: TGTGCCAGCAGCTTGGCGGACGAGCAGTACTTC.

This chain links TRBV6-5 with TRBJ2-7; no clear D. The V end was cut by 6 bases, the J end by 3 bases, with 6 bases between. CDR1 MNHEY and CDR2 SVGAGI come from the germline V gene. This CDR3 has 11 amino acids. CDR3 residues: CASSTFYEQYF. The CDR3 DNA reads TGTGCCAGCAGCACATTCTACGAGCAGTACTTC.

The CDR3 DNA reads as TGCAGTGCTATCCCGAGTAAAGCTTTCTTT. Encoded protein: CSAIPSKAFF. V usage is TRBV20-1 and J usage is TRBJ1-1; the D is unclear. This CDR3 is built from 10 residues. Germline V CDR1 and CDR2: DFQATT, SNEGSKA (reference sequence). V lost 4 bases and J 9 bases, leaving 9 bases between the germline ends.

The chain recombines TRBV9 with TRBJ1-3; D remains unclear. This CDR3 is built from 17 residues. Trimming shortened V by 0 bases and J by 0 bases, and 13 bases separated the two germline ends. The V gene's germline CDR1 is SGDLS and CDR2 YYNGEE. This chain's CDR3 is CASSVADAGYSGNTIYF. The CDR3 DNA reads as TGTGCCAGCAGCGTAGCAGATGCAGGCTACTCTGGAAACACCATATATTTT.

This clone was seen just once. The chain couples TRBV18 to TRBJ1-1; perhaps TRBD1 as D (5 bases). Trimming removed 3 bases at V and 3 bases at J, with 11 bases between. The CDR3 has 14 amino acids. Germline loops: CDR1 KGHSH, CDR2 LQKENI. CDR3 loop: CASSPLTGDTEAFF. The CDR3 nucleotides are TGTGCCAGCTCACCTCTCACGGGGGACACTGAAGCTTTCTTT.

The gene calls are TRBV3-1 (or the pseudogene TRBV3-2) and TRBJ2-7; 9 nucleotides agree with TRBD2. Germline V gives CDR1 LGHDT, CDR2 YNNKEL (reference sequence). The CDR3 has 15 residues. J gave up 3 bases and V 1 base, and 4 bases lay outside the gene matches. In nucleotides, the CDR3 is TGTGCCAGCAGCCAAGGGCGGGGGGGGTACTACGAGCAGTACTTC. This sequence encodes CASSQGRGGYYEQYF.

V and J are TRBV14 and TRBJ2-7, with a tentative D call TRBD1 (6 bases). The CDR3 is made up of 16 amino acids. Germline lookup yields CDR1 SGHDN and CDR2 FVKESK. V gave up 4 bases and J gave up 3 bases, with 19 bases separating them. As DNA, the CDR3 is TGTGCCAGCAGCCCCTGGCAGGGGCCACGTTTCTACGAGCAGTACTTC. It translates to CASSPWQGPRFYEQYF.

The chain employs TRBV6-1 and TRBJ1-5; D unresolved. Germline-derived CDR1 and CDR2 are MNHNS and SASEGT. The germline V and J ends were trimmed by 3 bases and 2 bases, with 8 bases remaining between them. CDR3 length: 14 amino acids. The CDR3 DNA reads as TGTGCCAGCAGTGACGCGGTACGCAATCAGCCCCAGCATTTT. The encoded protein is CASSDAVRNQPQHF.

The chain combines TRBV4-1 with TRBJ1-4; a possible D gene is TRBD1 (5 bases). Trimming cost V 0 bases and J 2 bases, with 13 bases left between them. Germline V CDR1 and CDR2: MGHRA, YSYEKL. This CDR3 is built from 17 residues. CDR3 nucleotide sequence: TGCGCCAGCAGCCAAGACTGGGGGGGGATTACTAATGAAAAACTGTTTTTT. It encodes CASSQDWGGITNEKLFF.

The CDR3 DNA sequence: TGCGCCAGCAGCCAAGGGGGGACAGGGTACCCCTATGGCTACACCTTC. Translated: CASSQGGTGYPYGYTF. The rearrangement links TRBV5-1 to TRBJ1-2; 9 nucleotides align to TRBD1. Unmatched junction bases numbered 11, after V lost 4 bases and J lost 4 bases. The germline CDR1 and CDR2 sequences are SGHRS and YFSETQ. The CDR3 runs 16 residues.

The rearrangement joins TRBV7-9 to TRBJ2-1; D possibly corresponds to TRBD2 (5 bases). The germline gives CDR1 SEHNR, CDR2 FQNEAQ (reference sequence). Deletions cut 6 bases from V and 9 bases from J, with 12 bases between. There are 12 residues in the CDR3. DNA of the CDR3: TGTGCCAGCAGTCTAAAAGAGGGTGAGCAGTTCTTC. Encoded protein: CASSLKEGEQFF.

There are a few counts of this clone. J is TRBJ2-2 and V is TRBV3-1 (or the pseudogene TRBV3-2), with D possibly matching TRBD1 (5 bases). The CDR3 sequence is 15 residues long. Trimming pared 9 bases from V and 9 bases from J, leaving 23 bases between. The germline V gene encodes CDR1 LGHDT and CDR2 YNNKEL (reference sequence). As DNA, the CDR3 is TGTGCCAGTGGAATGCGGCAGGGCGGAACGTGGGAGCTGTTTTTT. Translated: CASGMRQGGTWELFF.

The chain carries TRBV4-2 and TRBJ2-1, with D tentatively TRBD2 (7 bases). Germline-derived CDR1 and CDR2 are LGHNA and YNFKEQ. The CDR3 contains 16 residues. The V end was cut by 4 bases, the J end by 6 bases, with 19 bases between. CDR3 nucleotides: TGTGCCAGCAGCCCCTTGAACGGGGGGCGGACCAATGAGCAGTTCTTC. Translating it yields CASSPLNGGRTNEQFF.

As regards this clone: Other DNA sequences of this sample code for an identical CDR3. This CDR3 reads CASSGRGSSTDTQYF. DNA of the CDR3: TGTGCCAGCAGTGGGAGAGGGTCTAGCACAGATACGCAGTATTTT. The chain has TRBV2 and TRBJ2-3, with D perhaps matching TRBD2 (5 bases). In germline, CDR1 is SNHLY, CDR2 FYNNEI. Trimming shortened V by 4 bases and J by 0 bases, and 11 bases separated the two germline ends. The length of the CDR3 is 15 residues.

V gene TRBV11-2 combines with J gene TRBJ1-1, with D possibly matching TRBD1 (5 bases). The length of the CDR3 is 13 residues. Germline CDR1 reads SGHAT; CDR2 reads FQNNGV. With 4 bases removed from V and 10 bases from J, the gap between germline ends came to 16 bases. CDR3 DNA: TGTGCCAGCAGCTCAACGGGGGGGGTCGGAGCTTTCTTT. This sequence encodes CASSSTGGVGAFF.